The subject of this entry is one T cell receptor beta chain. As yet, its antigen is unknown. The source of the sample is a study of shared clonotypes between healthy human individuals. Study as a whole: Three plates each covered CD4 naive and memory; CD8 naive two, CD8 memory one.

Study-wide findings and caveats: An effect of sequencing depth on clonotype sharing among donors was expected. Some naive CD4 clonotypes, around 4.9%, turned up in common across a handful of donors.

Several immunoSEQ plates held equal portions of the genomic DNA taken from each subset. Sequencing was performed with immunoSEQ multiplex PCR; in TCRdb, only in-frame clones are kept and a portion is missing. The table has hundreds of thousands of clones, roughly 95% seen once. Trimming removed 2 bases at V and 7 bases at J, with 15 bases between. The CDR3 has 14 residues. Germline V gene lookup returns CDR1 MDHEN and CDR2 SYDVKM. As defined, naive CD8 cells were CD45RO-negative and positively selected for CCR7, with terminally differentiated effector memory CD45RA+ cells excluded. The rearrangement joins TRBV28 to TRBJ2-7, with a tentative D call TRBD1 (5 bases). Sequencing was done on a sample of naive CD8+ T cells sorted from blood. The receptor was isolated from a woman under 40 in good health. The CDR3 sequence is CASSLIRDRGEQYF. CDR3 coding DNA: TGTGCCAGCAGTTTAATCAGGGATCGTGGGGAGCAGTACTTC.